This T cell receptor (beta chain) was documented in a study of T cell responses to AZD1222 COVID-19 vaccine. Study-wide results and limits: Among the donors, most were white British and more were female, and clonal diversity was possibly underestimated.

Sequencing was performed with immunoSEQ multiplex PCR; in TCRdb, only in-frame clones are kept and a portion is missing. The sample records about 120,000 clones, more than 85% being singletons. A remark on this clone: The antigen is not known.

The length of the CDR3 is 16 residues. J gave up 1 base and V 1 base, and 4 bases lay outside the gene matches. CDR1 and CDR2 (germline): SGHNT, YYREEE (reference sequence). This sequence was found in an adult in good health. Sequencing used peripheral blood, obtained on day 0 of MenACWY control vaccination. This rearrangement joins TRBV5-4 to TRBJ2-2, with 7 bases lining up with TRBD1. The CDR3 loop reads CASSLSRGQNTGELFF. The CDR3, as DNA: TGTGCCAGCAGCTTGAGTAGGGGGCAGAACACCGGGGAGCTGTTTTTT.